The sequence of this T cell receptor beta chain was determined in a study of T-cell memory formation after mild COVID-19. This clonotype came up a few times. TCRdb reanalysed the 5' RACE reads using MiXCR and keeps one entry per CDR3 protein. The table shows roughly 500,000 distinct CDR3 sequences, with about a fifth occurring only once. The material sequenced was PBMCs or a T cell subset sorted from them (not recorded which). This TCR was recovered from an adult woman who had mild COVID-19 (a few samples of this study predate the infection). Cell type and time point are not known.

CDR3 amino acids: CASSPRFVAGGPSLSEQFF. The CDR3 DNA follows: TGTGCCAGCAGCCCCCGTTTTGTGGCGGGAGGGCCAAGTTTAAGCGAGCAGTTCTTC. The chain has TRBV12-3 or TRBV12-4 and TRBJ2-1; 9 positions match TRBD2. The CDR3 consists of 19 residues. V gave up 6 bases and J gave up 10 bases; unmatched junction bases: 25.